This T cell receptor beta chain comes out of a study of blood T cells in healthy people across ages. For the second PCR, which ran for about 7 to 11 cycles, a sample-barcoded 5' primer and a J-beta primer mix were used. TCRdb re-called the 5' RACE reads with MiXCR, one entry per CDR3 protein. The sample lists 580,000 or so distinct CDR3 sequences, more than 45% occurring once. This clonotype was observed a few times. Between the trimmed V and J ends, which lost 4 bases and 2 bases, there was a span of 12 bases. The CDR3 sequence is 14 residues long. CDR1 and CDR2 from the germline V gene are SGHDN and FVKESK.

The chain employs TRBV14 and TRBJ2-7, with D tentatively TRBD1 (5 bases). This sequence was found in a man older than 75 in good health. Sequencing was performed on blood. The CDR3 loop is CASSLTVFPYEQYF. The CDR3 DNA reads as TGTGCCAGCAGCCTGACAGTATTTCCCTACGAGCAGTACTTC.